Listed here are 29 T cell receptor beta chains from one sample, sequenced in a study of siplizumab effects on memory and regulatory T cells. Produced via immunoSEQ multiplex PCR; TCRdb's table is partial and in-frame only. The data show about 100,000 clones, around 90% seen once. Sequencing was done on a sample of non-Treg CD4+ T cells sorted from blood. All receptors derive from a human donor in good health.

This clone appeared a single time. The rearrangement uses TRBV7-9 and TRBJ1-3; D unresolved. Germline assignment: CDR1 SEHNR and CDR2 FQNEAQ (reference sequence). Trimming cost V 5 bases and J 3 bases, with 14 bases left between them. CDR3 length: 15 residues. The CDR3 loop is CASSPGLTSGNTIYF. CDR3 bases: TGTGCCAGCAGCCCCGGATTAACTAGTGGAAACACCATATATTTT.

The V and J genes are TRBV30 and TRBJ2-7, with D maybe TRBD2 (6 bases). The CDR3 contains 14 residues. The V gene lost 3 bases and the J gene lost 7 bases, with 19 bases spanning the gap. From germline, CDR1 is GTSNPN and CDR2 SVGIG (reference sequence). CDR3 protein: CAWRSLAETDEQYF. Here the CDR3 DNA reads TGTGCCTGGAGGTCGTTAGCGGAAACAGATGAGCAGTACTTC.

About this clone itself: An end of the junction differs from the germline gene, which may be a read error. The V gene is TRBV7-7, the J gene TRBJ1-2; possibly TRBD1 for D (6 bases). The CDR3 length is 14 residues. Germline V gene data show CDR1 as SSHAT and CDR2 as FNYEAQ (reference sequence). CDR3 loop: CASSLGGRDYGYTF. CDR3 DNA: TGTGCTAGCAGCTTAGGGGGGCGGGACTATGGCTACACCTTC.

V usage is TRBV27 and J usage is TRBJ1-2; TRBD1 matches at 11 bases. V lost 4 bases and J lost 3; bases outside the gene matches: 10. Germline assignment: CDR1 MNHEY and CDR2 SMNVEV (reference sequence). The CDR3 extends over 17 amino acids. The CDR3 DNA is TGTGCCAGCAGTTCCCGGGACAGGGGGTTCGAATACTATGGCTACACCTTC. This encodes CASSSRDRGFEYYGYTF.

The chain uses TRBV5-1 and TRBJ2-3; 8 bases align to TRBD2. This CDR3 region has 16 residues. J gave up 5 bases and V 4 bases, and 12 bases lay outside the gene matches. The germline CDR1 and CDR2 sequences are SGHRS and YFSETQ. The CDR3 region is CASSDISGSERDTQYF. As DNA, the CDR3 is TGCGCCAGCAGCGATATCAGCGGGAGCGAAAGAGATACGCAGTATTTT.

This chain uses TRBV30 with TRBJ2-2; D gene uncertain. Germline V lookup: CDR1 GTSNPN, CDR2 SVGIG (reference sequence). V gave up 3 bases and J gave up 1 base, with 6 bases separating them. The CDR3 runs 13 residues. CDR3 in amino acids: CAWRSRNTGELFF. CDR3 DNA: TGTGCCTGGAGGTCAAGGAACACCGGGGAGCTGTTTTTT.

The chain links TRBV12-5 to TRBJ1-5; D gene ambiguous. The germline CDR1 and CDR2 sequences are LGHNT and FRNRAP. The V end lost 0 bases, the J end lost 1 base, and 19 bases lay between the germline ends. CDR3 size: 19 residues. CDR3 nucleotide sequence: TGTGCTAGTGGTTTGGTCTATGACCGCTCCGGAGGAAGCAATCAGCCCCAGCATTTT. Its translation: CASGLVYDRSGGSNQPQHF. The variable domain in full, completed from reference TRBV12-5 and TRBJ1-5, reads DARVTQTPRHKVTEMGQEVTMRCQPILGHNTVFWYRQTMMQGLELLAYFRNRAPLDDSGMPKDRFSAEMPDATLATLKIQPSEPRDSAVYFCASGLVYDRSGGSNQPQHFGDGTRLSIL.

The V and J genes are TRBV19 and TRBJ2-5, with 13 bases lining up with TRBD2. This CDR3 region has 16 residues. CDR1 is LNHDA and CDR2 is SQIVND in the germline V gene (reference sequence). V shed 5 bases and J 4 bases; nucleotides not matched to a gene: 7. For the CDR3, the DNA is TGTGCCAGTAGTTCCGGGACTAGCGGGATAGGAGAGACCCAGTACTTC. This codes for CASSSGTSGIGETQYF.

The J gene is TRBJ1-4, the V gene TRBV7-9; D call uncertain. The V gene's germline CDR1 is SEHNR and CDR2 FQNEAQ (reference sequence). V lost 5 bases and J 2 bases, leaving 15 bases between the germline ends. The CDR3 has 16 amino acids. CDR3 DNA sequence: TGTGCCAGCAGCCTCGGCCCGGCAGGCACTAATGAAAAACTGTTTTTT. Amino acid sequence: CASSLGPAGTNEKLFF. The variable domain in full, completed from reference TRBV7-9 and TRBJ1-4, reads DTGVSQNPRHKITKRGQNVTFRCDPISEHNRLYWYRQTLGQGPEFLTYFQNEAQLEKSRLLSDRFSAERPKGSFSTLEIQRTEQGDSAMYLCASSLGPAGTNEKLFFGSGTQLSVL.

V and J are TRBV18 and TRBJ2-1; D possibly corresponds to TRBD1 (5 bases). CDR3 length: 13 residues. Looked up from germline, CDR1 is KGHSH and CDR2 is LQKENI. V was pared by 2 bases and J by 6 bases, with 8 bases between. The CDR3 DNA is TGTGCCAGCTCACCAAGACAGTCCAATGAGCAGTTCTTC. It encodes CASSPRQSNEQFF.

This chain uses TRBV9 with TRBJ2-1, with TRBD2 matching 10 bases. Germline V gene lookup returns CDR1 SGDLS and CDR2 YYNGEE. V shed 0 bases and J 5 bases; nucleotides not matched to a gene: 5. CDR3 length equals 16 residues. In nucleotides, the CDR3 is TGTGCCAGCAGCGTAGTAAGGCTAGCGGGAGACAATGAGCAGTTCTTC. Its protein product is CASSVVRLAGDNEQFF.

For the CDR3, the DNA is TGCGCCAGCAGCCAAGATCTAGGCGGCGTGAGGACCCAGTACTTC. Its protein product is CASSQDLGGVRTQYF. The V gene is TRBV4-1, the J gene TRBJ2-5; D unclear. The V gene's germline CDR1 is MGHRA and CDR2 YSYEKL. This CDR3 has 15 residues. The V end lost 0 bases, the J end lost 7 bases, and 15 bases lay between the germline ends.

The chain links TRBV14 to TRBJ2-7, with D possibly matching TRBD2 (5 bases). CDR3 length: 14 amino acids. Looked up from germline, CDR1 is SGHDN and CDR2 is FVKESK. Trimming stripped 4 bases from V and 0 bases from J, with 10 bases between. The CDR3 loop reads CASSLYRDSYEQYF. The CDR3 DNA sequence: TGTGCCAGCAGCCTATACCGGGACTCCTACGAGCAGTACTTC.

This clone has more than one count but fewer than ten. A read error may produce the germline difference seen at one junction end. The chain joins TRBV6-1 to TRBJ1-1, with no clear D. CDR3 length equals 14 residues. The germline gives CDR1 MNHNS, CDR2 SASEGT. Written as DNA, the CDR3 is TGTGCCAGCAGAGAAGTAATTCAGAGGACTGAAGCTTTCTTT. As protein: CASREVIQRTEAFF.

The chain recombines TRBV19 with TRBJ2-7; TRBD1 might be the D (5 bases). V was cut by 6 bases and J by 5 bases, with 17 bases left in between. There are 14 residues in the CDR3. The germline gives CDR1 LNHDA, CDR2 SQIVND (reference sequence). The CDR3 nucleotides read TGTGCCAGTAGATCATCTCAGGGATTGGACGAGCAGTACTTC. Encoded protein: CASRSSQGLDEQYF.

This chain uses TRBV2 with TRBJ1-3, with D unresolved. This CDR3 is 16 amino acids long. From germline, CDR1 is SNHLY and CDR2 FYNNEI. Between the trimmed V and J ends, which lost 5 bases and 0 bases, there was a span of 14 bases. The CDR3 DNA reads TGTGCCAGCAGTACCCAGCCGAATGTCTCTGGAAACACCATATATTTT. It encodes CASSTQPNVSGNTIYF.

The chain carries TRBV4-1 and TRBJ2-3; 12 bases align to TRBD1. Trimming at V came to 1 base and at J to 3 bases, leaving 17 bases not matched to a gene. The germline CDR1 and CDR2 sequences are MGHRA and YSYEKL. The CDR3 sequence is 21 residues long. The CDR3: CASSQGLLGQGARIRTDTQYF. The CDR3 region has the DNA TGCGCCAGCAGCCAAGGTCTATTGGGACAGGGGGCTCGGATCCGAACAGATACGCAGTATTTT.

The chain links TRBV19 to TRBJ2-3; 7 nucleotides line up with TRBD2. V was pared by 10 bases and J by 0 bases, with 10 bases of the junction left unmatched. The V gene's germline CDR1 is LNHDA and CDR2 SQIVND (reference sequence). The CDR3 covers 15 residues. CDR3 nucleotide sequence: TGTGCCACCAACCCCCCTAGCGGTAGCACAGATACGCAGTATTTT. This encodes CATNPPSGSTDTQYF.

The V gene is TRBV6-5, the J gene TRBJ1-5; the D is unclear. This CDR3 spans 12 amino acids. Looked up from germline, CDR1 is MNHEY and CDR2 is SVGAGI. V was trimmed by 6 bases and J by 4 bases, leaving 7 bases between them. DNA for the CDR3: TGTGCCAGCAGCAGATATAATCAGCCCCAGCATTTT. It codes for CASSRYNQPQHF.

This chain links TRBV6-5 with TRBJ2-2, with a weak D call TRBD1 (6 bases). The CDR3 sequence is 14 residues long. V gave up 5 bases and J gave up 7 bases, with 14 bases separating them. CDR1 MNHEY and CDR2 SVGAGI come from the germline V gene. The CDR3 DNA is TGTGCCAGCAGTATCAACAGGGCCCACGGGGAGCTGTTTTTT. It codes for CASSINRAHGELFF.

This chain uses TRBV27 with TRBJ2-7, with D hard to call. Germline loops: CDR1 MNHEY, CDR2 SMNVEV (reference sequence). The CDR3 extends over 15 amino acids. V lost 4 bases to trimming and J lost 4 bases, with 17 bases between them. CDR3 bases: TGTGCCAGCAGTTGGGGAAACTCGGGCGGTTACGAGCAGTACTTC. Its protein product is CASSWGNSGGYEQYF.

This chain links TRBV7-3 with TRBJ1-1, with D possibly matching TRBD1 (5 bases). Per the germline V gene, CDR1 is SGHTA and CDR2 is FQGTGA. The CDR3 contains 15 residues. Trimming removed 4 bases at V and 1 base at J, with 13 bases between. The CDR3: CASSSTGGPNTEAFF. CDR3 bases: TGTGCCAGCAGCTCTACTGGGGGACCGAACACTGAAGCTTTCTTT.

This clone appeared a single time. The chain uses TRBV11-3 and TRBJ1-1; 7 nucleotides line up with TRBD1. Losses at the gene ends were 1 base for V and 5 bases for J; bases not matched to a gene: 7. The CDR3 runs to 15 residues. Germline V gene data show CDR1 as SGHNT and CDR2 as YENEEA. DNA for the CDR3: TGTGCCAGCAGCTTAGGGGCCAGGGGGGAAACTGAAGCTTTCTTT. Its protein is CASSLGARGETEAFF.

V is TRBV18 and J is TRBJ2-5; D is possibly TRBD2 (5 bases). Germline V gene lookup returns CDR1 KGHSH and CDR2 LQKENI. This CDR3 is 16 amino acids long. V dropped 6 bases and J dropped 5 bases, with 22 bases sitting between them. In DNA form, the CDR3 reads TGTGCCAGCTCCCCTCAGGCCGGGGTCTACGTGGAGACCCAGTACTTC. It is translated as CASSPQAGVYVETQYF.

This clone was observed a single time. The rearrangement links TRBV10-2 to TRBJ2-2, with TRBD2 matching 12 bases. The CDR3 extends over 17 amino acids. The V gene end was trimmed by 6 bases and the J gene end by 6 bases; junction bases not matched to a gene: 11. From germline, CDR1 is WSHSY and CDR2 SAAADI. The CDR3: CASRTGTSGPGAGELFF. CDR3 DNA sequence: TGCGCCAGCAGAACCGGGACTAGCGGGCCCGGCGCCGGGGAGCTGTTTTTT.

The V gene is TRBV9, the J gene TRBJ2-1, with D perhaps TRBD1 (6 bases). CDR1 is SGDLS, CDR2 YYNGEE, per germline. The CDR3 is made up of 14 amino acids. V lost 5 bases and J 5 bases, leaving 14 bases between the germline ends. CDR3 in DNA: TGTGCCAGCAGTTACAGGGTGGACAACAATGAGCAGTTCTTC. Translation gives CASSYRVDNNEQFF. Full variable domain (remainder filled in from reference TRBV9 and TRBJ2-1): DSGVTQTPKHLITATGQRVTLRCSPRSGDLSVYWYQQSLDQGLQFLIQYYNGEERAKGNILERFSAQQFPDLHSELNLSSLELGDSALYFCASSYRVDNNEQFFGPGTRLTVL.

This clone appeared once. This chain uses TRBV19 with TRBJ1-5; a possible D gene is TRBD1 (6 bases). V dropped 1 base and J dropped 2 bases, with 12 bases sitting between them. The germline gives CDR1 LNHDA, CDR2 SQIVND (reference sequence). CDR3 length: 16 amino acids. Here the CDR3 reads CASSIVGGLGNQPQHF. DNA for the CDR3: TGTGCCAGTAGTATAGTCGGGGGGCTCGGCAATCAGCCCCAGCATTTT.

In this sample, this clone turned up once. The V and J genes are TRBV4-1 and TRBJ2-1; tentative D call: TRBD2 (6 bases). The CDR3 consists of 16 residues. Germline CDR1 is MGHRA and CDR2 is YSYEKL. Trimming removed 1 base at V and 2 bases at J, with 12 bases between. The CDR3 coding sequence is TGCGCCAGCAGCCAAGTCGGAGGGTCCACCTACAATGAGCAGTTCTTC. Translated, it gives CASSQVGGSTYNEQFF.

A remark on this clone: The same CDR3 also results from other DNA sequences found in this sample. This chain uses TRBV5-1 with TRBJ2-5; D is unclear. The V and J ends lost 2 bases and 5 bases respectively, with 10 bases between them. The germline CDR1 and CDR2 sequences are SGHRS and YFSETQ. There are 13 residues in the CDR3. CDR3 DNA: TGCGCCAGCAGCTTATTCATACAGGAGACCCAGTACTTC. Encoded protein: CASSLFIQETQYF. Full variable domain (rest looked up from reference TRBV5-1 and TRBJ2-5): KAGVTQTPRYLIKTRGQQVTLSCSPISGHRSVSWYQQTPGQGLQFLFEYFSETQRNKGNFPGRFSGRQFSNSRSEMNVSTLELGDSALYLCASSLFIQETQYFGPGTRLLVL.